The clone carrying this T cell receptor beta chain showed up just once. Its cognate antigen is unknown. Generated by immunoSEQ multiplex PCR, the TCRdb table keeps only in-frame clones and is missing some. The sample has 70,000 or so clones, approximately 80% seen once; the top ten hold under 1.2%. Collection of blood occurred at baseline, at cycle 4 day 1, and at cycle 7 day 1. This entry comes from a study of OX40 agonist ivuxolimab in advanced cancers. About the study: Partial responses were recorded for three patients, including one with hepatocellular carcinoma and two with cutaneous melanoma.

This CDR3 is 13 amino acids long. The V gene lost 7 bases and the J gene lost 0 bases, with 12 bases spanning the gap. Germline loops: CDR1 SQVTM, CDR2 ANQGSEA. Points from the study as a whole: Among T cells, CD8+ cells averaged more expanded clones than CD4+ cells. Normalized expansion of T-cell clones was also low for some nonresponders.

The sequences come from CD4+ or CD8+ T cells sorted from blood, collected in a trial of the OX40 agonist ivuxolimab. The receptor was isolated from an adult with an advanced solid tumor such as melanoma, head and neck, liver or kidney cancer. The chain employs TRBV29-1 and TRBJ1-1, with D possibly being TRBD1 (5 bases). The CDR3 loop reads CSAAQGMNTEAFF. DNA of the CDR3: TGCAGCGCCGCCCAGGGCATGAACACTGAAGCTTTCTTT.